Detailed here is one T cell receptor (beta chain). The antigen remains undetermined. Profiled with immunoSEQ multiplex PCR; TCRdb holds only in-frame clones, not every one. The table includes approximately 15,000 clones, under 85% detected once. This specimen belongs to a study of graft-versus-host responses after intestinal transplantation. Study as a whole: Induction using anti-thymocyte globulin, followed by tacrolimus and steroids for approximately three years, was given to all recipients. General study findings and limits: Some GvH clones were seen earlier in gut or blood, suggesting intestinal origin. Peak GvH clone levels in circulation were associated with early post-transplant HvG declines. Some patients had graft-donor T cell macrochimerism, and their allografts showed high graft-versus-host to host-versus-graft clonal ratios.

Lamina propria and intraepithelial lymphocytes were released by processing graft tissue. This CDR3 has 16 amino acids. After removal of 4 bases from V and 1 base from J, the junction contained 3 bases not matched to a gene. Germline loops: CDR1 PRHDT, CDR2 FYEKMQ (reference sequence). This chain links TRBV13 with TRBJ2-2; 10 bases fit TRBD1. This specimen consisted of ileum tissue, obtained 27 days after intestinal transplant. This clonotype was sampled from a human patient who received an intestinal transplant, so some T cells may come from the graft donor. CDR3 bases: TGTGCCAGCAGCTCCAGGGACAGGGGGAACACCGGGGAGCTGTTTTTT. Residues: CASSSRDRGNTGELFF.